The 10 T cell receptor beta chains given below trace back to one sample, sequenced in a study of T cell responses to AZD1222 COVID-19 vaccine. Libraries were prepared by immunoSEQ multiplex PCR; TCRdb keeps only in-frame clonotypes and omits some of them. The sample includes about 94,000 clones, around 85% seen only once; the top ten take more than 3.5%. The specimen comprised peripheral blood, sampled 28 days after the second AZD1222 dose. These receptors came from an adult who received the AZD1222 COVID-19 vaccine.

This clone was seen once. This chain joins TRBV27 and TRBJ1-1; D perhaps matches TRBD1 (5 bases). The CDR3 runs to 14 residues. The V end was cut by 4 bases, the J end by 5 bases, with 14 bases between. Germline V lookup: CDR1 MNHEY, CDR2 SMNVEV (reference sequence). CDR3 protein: CASSSPPRATEAFF. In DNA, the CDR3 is TGTGCCAGCAGTTCCCCACCCAGGGCGACTGAAGCTTTCTTT.

This chain's CDR3 is CASSLASPPGELFF. CDR3 nucleotides: TGTGCCAGCAGCTTAGCCTCGCCACCCGGGGAGCTGTTTTTT. The J gene is TRBJ2-2, the V gene TRBV7-8, with D hard to call. V was pared by 0 bases and J by 6 bases, with 8 bases between. This CDR3 comprises 14 residues. In germline, CDR1 is SGHVS, CDR2 FQNEAQ.

CDR3 amino acids: CATSDLGQPQHF. CDR3 nucleotides: TGTGCCACCAGTGATTTAGGTCAGCCCCAGCATTTT. V usage is TRBV24-1 and J usage is TRBJ1-5; no firm D call. The germline CDR1 and CDR2 sequences are KGHDR and SFDVKD. The V end was cut by 1 base, the J end by 6 bases, with 3 bases between. The CDR3 has 12 amino acids.

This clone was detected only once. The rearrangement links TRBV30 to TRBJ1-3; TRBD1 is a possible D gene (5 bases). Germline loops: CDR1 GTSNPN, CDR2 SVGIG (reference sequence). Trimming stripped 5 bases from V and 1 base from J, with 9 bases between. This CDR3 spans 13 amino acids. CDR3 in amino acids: CAWGTLSGNTIYF. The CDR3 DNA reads TGTGCCTGGGGGACCCTTTCTGGAAACACCATATATTTT.

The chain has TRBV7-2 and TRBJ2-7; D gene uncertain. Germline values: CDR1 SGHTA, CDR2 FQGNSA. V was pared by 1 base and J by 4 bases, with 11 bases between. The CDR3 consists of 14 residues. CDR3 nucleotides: TGTGCCAGCAGCTTAGGGAGACAATTATACGAGCAGTACTTC. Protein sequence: CASSLGRQLYEQYF.

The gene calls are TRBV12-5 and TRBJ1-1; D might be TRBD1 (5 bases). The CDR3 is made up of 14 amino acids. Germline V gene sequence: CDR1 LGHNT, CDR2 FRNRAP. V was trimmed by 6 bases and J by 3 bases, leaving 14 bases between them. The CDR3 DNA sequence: TGTGCTAGTGGCCCATTCGCCAGGGACACTGAAGCTTTCTTT. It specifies CASGPFARDTEAFF.

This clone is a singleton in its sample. The CDR3 loop reads CASSRRDRQQYF. The CDR3 DNA reads as TGTGCCAGCAGCCGAAGGGATAGGCAGCAGTACTTC. This chain uses TRBV28 with TRBJ2-7; no clear D gene. Germline V CDR1 and CDR2: MDHEN, SYDVKM. Trimming cost V 6 bases and J 8 bases, with 14 bases left between them. The CDR3 runs to 12 residues. Drawing the rest from reference TRBV28 and TRBJ2-7, the complete variable domain is DVKVTQSSRYLVKRTGEKVFLECVQDMDHENMFWYRQDPGLGLRLIYFSYDVKMKEKGDIPEGYSVSREKKERFSLILESASTNQTSMYLCASSRRDRQQYFGPGTRLTVT.

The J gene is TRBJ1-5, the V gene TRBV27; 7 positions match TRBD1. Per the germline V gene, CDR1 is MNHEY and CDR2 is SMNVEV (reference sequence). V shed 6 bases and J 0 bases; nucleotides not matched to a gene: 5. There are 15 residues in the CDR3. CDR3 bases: TGTGCCAGCAGAAAAACAGGGGTTAGCAATCAGCCCCAGCATTTT. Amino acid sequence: CASRKTGVSNQPQHF.

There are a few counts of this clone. The CDR3 region has the DNA TGTGCCAGCAGCCAAGAGGCGGGCCCTAATCAGCCCCAGCATTTT. Encoded protein: CASSQEAGPNQPQHF. The chain is built from TRBV4-2 and TRBJ1-5, with D unclear. Trimming removed 0 bases from V and 4 bases from J, with 10 bases in between. The CDR3 spans 15 residues. Germline V gene data show CDR1 as LGHNA and CDR2 as YNFKEQ.

CDR3 coding DNA: TGCAGCGTAGATGACAGTGGAACCTACGAGCAGTACTTC. Translated, it gives CSVDDSGTYEQYF. V usage is TRBV29-1 and J usage is TRBJ2-7, with a possible D match to TRBD1 (5 bases). Trimming pared 6 bases from V and 2 bases from J, leaving 14 bases between. Germline CDR1 reads SQVTM; CDR2 reads ANQGSEA. This CDR3 contains 13 residues.